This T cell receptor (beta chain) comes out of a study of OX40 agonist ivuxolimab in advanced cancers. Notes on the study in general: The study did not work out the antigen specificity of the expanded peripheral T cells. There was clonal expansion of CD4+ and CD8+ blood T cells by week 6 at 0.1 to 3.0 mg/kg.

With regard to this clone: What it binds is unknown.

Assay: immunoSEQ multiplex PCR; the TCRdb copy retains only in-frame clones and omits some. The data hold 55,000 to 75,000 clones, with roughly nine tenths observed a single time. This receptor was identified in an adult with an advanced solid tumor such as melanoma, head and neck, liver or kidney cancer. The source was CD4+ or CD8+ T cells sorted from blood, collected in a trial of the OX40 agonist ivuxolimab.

The CDR3 DNA reads TGTGCCAGCAGCTCTAGGGACAGGGCCCAAAACATTCAGTACTTC. This gives the protein CASSSRDRAQNIQYF. The rearrangement links TRBV7-9 to TRBJ2-4; TRBD1 agrees at 9 bases. The germline V gene has CDR1 SEHNR and CDR2 FQNEAQ (reference sequence). CDR3 size: 15 residues. V shed 4 bases and J 5 bases; nucleotides not matched to a gene: 6.